This note documents a single T cell receptor (beta chain) sequence. Its cognate antigen is unknown. The sample belongs to a study of CD8+ T cells in alopecia areata. Background on the study: For the treated group, dosing was oral tofacitinib at 5 to 10 mg twice daily.

T lymphocytes (CD4+ and CD8+) were sorted from PBMCs. CDR1 is SGHAT and CDR2 is FQNNGV in the germline V gene. V gave up 3 bases and J gave up 8 bases; unmatched junction bases: 11. CDR3 length equals 15 residues. Study observations and caveats: Scalp lesions, especially in alopecia totalis/universalis, had higher clonality than normal scalp. The study also sequences resident alphabeta T cells of normal skin in scalp samples.

Extraction of RNA preceded its reverse transcription into cDNA, which served as the sequencing template. The method was immunoSEQ multiplex PCR; TCRdb's version includes in-frame clones alone and lacks a portion of them. The data show roughly 250,000 clones, under 80% seen once. The receptor comes from a human donor with alopecia areata. V and J are TRBV11-2 and TRBJ2-3; 7 bases agree with TRBD2. The material sequenced was CD4+ T cells sorted from blood, taken at week 0. This chain's CDR3 is CASSLRGSPPTTQYF. CDR3 in DNA: TGTGCCAGCAGCTTGCGGGGGTCCCCACCCACTACGCAGTATTTT.